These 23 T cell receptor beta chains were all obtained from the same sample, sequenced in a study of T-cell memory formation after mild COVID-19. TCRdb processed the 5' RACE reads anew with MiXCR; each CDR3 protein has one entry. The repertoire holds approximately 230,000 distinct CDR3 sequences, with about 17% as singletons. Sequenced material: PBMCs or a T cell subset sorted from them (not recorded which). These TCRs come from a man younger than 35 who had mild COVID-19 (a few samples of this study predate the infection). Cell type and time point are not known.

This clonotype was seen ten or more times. CDR3 residues: CASRQSVVQPQHF. CDR3 DNA sequence: TGTGCCAGCAGGCAATCAGTGGTTCAGCCCCAGCATTTT. The chain has TRBV12-3 or TRBV12-4 and TRBJ1-5, with D uncertain. V lost 6 bases to trimming and J lost 6 bases, with 12 bases between them. The CDR3 runs 13 residues.

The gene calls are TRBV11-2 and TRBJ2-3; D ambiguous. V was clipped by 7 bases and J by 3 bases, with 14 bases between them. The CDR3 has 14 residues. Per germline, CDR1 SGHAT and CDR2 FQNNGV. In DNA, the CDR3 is TGTGCCAGCATTCCGGCAGATGGGACAGATACGCAGTATTTT. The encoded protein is CASIPADGTDTQYF.

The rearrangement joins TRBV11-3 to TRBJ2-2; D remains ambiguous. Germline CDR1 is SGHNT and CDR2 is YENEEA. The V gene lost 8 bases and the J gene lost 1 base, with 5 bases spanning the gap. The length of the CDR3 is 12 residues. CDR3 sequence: CASGENTGELFF. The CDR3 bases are TGTGCCAGCGGGGAGAACACCGGGGAGCTGTTTTTT. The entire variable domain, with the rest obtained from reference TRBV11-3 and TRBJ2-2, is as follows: EAGVVQSPRYKIIEKKQPVAFWCNPISGHNTLYWYLQNLGQGPELLIRYENEEAVDDSQLPKDRFSAERLKGVDSTLKIQPAELGDSAVYLCASGENTGELFFGEGSRLTVL.

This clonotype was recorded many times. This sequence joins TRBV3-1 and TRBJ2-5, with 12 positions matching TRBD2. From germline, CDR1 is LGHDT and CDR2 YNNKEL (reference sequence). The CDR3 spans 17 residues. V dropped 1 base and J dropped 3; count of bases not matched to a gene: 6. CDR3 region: CASSQGATSGGEETQYF. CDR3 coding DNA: TGTGCCAGCAGCCAAGGTGCGACTAGCGGGGGAGAAGAGACCCAGTACTTC.

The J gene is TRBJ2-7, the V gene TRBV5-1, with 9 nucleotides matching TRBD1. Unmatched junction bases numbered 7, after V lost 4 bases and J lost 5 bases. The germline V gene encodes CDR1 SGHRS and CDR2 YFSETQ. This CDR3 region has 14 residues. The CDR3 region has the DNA TGCGCCAGCAGCCGCCGGGACAGGGCCCACGAGCAGTACTTC. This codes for CASSRRDRAHEQYF. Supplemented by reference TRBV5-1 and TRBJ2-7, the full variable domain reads KAGVTQTPRYLIKTRGQQVTLSCSPISGHRSVSWYQQTPGQGLQFLFEYFSETQRNKGNFPGRFSGRQFSNSRSEMNVSTLELGDSALYLCASSRRDRAHEQYFGPGTRLTVT.

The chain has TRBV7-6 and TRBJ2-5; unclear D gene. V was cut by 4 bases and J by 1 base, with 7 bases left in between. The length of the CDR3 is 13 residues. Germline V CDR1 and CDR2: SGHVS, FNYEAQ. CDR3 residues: CASSWARQETQYF. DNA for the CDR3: TGTGCCAGCAGCTGGGCCCGCCAAGAGACCCAGTACTTC.

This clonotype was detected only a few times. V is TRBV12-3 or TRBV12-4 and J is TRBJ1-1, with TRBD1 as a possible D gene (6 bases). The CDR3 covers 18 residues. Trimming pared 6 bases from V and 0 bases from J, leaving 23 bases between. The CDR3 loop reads CASSAQGRGVLMNTEAFF. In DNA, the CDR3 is TGTGCCAGCAGCGCGCAGGGGAGGGGAGTCCTCATGAACACTGAAGCTTTCTTT.

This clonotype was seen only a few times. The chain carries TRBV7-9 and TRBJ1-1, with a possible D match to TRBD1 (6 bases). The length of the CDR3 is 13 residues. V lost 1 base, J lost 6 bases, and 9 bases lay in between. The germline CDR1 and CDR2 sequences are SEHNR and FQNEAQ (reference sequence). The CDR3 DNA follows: TGTGCCAGCAGCTTAGGACAGGCGGCTGAAGCTTTCTTT. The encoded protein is CASSLGQAAEAFF.

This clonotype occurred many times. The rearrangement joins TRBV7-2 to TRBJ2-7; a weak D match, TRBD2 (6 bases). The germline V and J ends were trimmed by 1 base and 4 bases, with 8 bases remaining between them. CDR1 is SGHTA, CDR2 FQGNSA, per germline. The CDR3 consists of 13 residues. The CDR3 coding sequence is TGTGCCAGCAGCTTAGGGGCGGGATACGAGCAGTACTTC. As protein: CASSLGAGYEQYF.

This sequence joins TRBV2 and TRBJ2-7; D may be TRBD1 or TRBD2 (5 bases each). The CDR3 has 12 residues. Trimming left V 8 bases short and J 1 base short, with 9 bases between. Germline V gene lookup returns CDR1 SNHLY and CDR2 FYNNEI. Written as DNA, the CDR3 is TGTGCCAGCGGGGGTAGTTCCTACGAGCAGTACGTC. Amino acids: CASGGSSYEQYV.

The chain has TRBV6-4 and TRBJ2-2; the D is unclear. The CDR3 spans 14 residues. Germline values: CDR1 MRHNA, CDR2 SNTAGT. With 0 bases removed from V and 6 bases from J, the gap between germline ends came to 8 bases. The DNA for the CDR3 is TGTGCCAGCAGTGACTCATCTATGGCCGGGGAGCTGTTTTTT. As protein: CASSDSSMAGELFF.

The CDR3 nucleotides are TGTGCCAGCAGCTCGACGACAGGGGAGACCCAGTACTTC. The encoded protein is CASSSTTGETQYF. The chain links TRBV7-2 to TRBJ2-5; 7 nucleotides agree with TRBD1. The germline V gene has CDR1 SGHTA and CDR2 FQGNSA. The CDR3 consists of 13 residues. Losses at the gene ends were 4 bases for V and 5 bases for J; bases not matched to a gene: 4.

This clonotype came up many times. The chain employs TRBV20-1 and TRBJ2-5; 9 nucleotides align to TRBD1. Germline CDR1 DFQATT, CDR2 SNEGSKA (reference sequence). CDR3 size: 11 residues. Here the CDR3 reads CSIGTGETQYF. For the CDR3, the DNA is TGCAGCATTGGGACAGGGGAGACCCAGTACTTC.

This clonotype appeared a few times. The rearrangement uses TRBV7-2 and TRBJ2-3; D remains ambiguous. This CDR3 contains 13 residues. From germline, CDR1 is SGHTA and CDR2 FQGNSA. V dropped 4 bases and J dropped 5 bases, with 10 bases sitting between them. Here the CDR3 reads CASSSVFLDTQYF. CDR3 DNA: TGTGCCAGCAGCTCCGTCTTTCTAGATACGCAGTATTTT. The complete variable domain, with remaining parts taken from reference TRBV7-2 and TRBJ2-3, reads GAGVSQSPSNKVTEKGKDVELRCDPISGHTALYWYRQSLGQGLEFLIYFQGNSAPDKSGLPSDRFSAERTGGSVSTLTIQRTQQEDSAVYLCASSSVFLDTQYFGPGTRLTVL.

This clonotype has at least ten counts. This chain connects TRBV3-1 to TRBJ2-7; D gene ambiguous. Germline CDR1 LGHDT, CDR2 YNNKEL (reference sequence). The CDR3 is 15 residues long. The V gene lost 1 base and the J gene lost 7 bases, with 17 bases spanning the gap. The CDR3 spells CASSQGAGPTGEQYF. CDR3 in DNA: TGTGCCAGCAGCCAAGGGGCAGGCCCTACGGGTGAGCAGTACTTC.

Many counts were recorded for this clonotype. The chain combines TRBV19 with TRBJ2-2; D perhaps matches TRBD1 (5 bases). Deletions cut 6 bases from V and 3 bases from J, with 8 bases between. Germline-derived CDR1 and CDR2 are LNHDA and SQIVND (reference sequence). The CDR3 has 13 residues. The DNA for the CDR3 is TGTGCCAGTAGCCTACAGGACACCGGGGAGCTGTTTTTT. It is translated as CASSLQDTGELFF.

The CDR3 loop is CASSQVAGGFTDTQYF. The CDR3 nucleotides read TGTGCCAGCAGCCAAGTAGCGGGGGGCTTCACAGATACGCAGTATTTT. The chain recombines TRBV7-3 with TRBJ2-3; 10 bases are a match to TRBD2. Looked up from germline, CDR1 is SGHTA and CDR2 is FQGTGA. V dropped 5 bases and J dropped 2; count of bases not matched to a gene: 7. The CDR3 covers 16 residues.

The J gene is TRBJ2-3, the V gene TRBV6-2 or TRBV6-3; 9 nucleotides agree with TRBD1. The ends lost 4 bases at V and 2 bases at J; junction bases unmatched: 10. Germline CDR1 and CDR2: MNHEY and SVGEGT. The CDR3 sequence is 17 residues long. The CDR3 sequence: CASSSARTGGVTDTQYF. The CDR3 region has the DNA TGTGCCAGCAGTTCGGCCCGTACAGGGGGCGTCACAGATACGCAGTATTTT.

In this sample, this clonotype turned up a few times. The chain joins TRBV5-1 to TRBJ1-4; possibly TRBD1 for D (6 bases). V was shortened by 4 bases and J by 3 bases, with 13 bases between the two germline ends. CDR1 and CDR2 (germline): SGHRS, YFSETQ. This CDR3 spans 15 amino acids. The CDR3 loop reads CASSRQEPANEKLFF. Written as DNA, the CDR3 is TGCGCCAGCAGCAGACAGGAGCCCGCTAATGAAAAACTGTTTTTT.

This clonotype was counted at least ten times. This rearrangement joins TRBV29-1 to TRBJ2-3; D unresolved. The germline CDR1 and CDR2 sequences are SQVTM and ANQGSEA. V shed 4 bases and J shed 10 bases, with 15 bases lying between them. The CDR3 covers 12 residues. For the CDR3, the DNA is TGCAGCGTTGGGGTGCCCTCACGACCGCAGTATTTT. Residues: CSVGVPSRPQYF.

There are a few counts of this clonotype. CDR3 sequence (DNA): TGTGCCAGCAGCTTCAATGTCAGGGGCTATAGCAATCAGCCCCAGCATTTT. Translating gives CASSFNVRGYSNQPQHF. The chain recombines TRBV5-6 with TRBJ1-5; possible D gene TRBD1, 6 bases. The V gene lost 2 bases and the J gene lost 0 bases, with 15 bases spanning the gap. CDR1 is SGHDT and CDR2 is YYEEEE in the germline V gene. This CDR3 comprises 17 residues. Full variable domain (outside the CDR3, taken from reference TRBV5-6 and TRBJ1-5): DAGVTQSPTHLIKTRGQQVTLRCSPKSGHDTVSWYQQALGQGPQFIFQYYEEEERQRGNFPDRFSGHQFPNYSSELNVNALLLGDSALYLCASSFNVRGYSNQPQHFGDGTRLSIL.

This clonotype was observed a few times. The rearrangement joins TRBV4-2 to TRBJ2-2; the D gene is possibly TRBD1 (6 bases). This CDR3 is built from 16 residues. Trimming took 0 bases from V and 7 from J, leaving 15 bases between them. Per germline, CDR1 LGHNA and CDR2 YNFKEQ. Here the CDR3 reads CASSQEVQGSGGELFF. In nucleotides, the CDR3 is TGTGCCAGCAGCCAAGAGGTCCAGGGGTCGGGCGGGGAGCTGTTTTTT.

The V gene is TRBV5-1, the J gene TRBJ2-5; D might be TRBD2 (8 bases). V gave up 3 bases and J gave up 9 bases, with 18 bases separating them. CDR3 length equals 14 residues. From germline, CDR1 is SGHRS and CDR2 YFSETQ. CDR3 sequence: CASSSGLAGGAQYF. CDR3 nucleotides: TGCGCCAGCAGCTCTGGACTAGCAGGGGGAGCCCAGTACTTC.